This is a list of T cell receptor beta chains from one sample in a study of post-analysis software for immune sequencing data. A single record per CDR3 protein comes from TCRdb applying MiXCR to the PCR reads. The sample includes about 820,000 distinct CDR3 sequences, about 53% of them seen just once. Source material: blood. These receptors originate from a girl aged 10 to 17 with multiple sclerosis. Each CDR3 is given with its conserved first and last residue. Fields, in order: D gene, J gene, V gene, clone size, CDR3 DNA, CDR3 protein. The D gene is left open where the match is weak. Where a row states a size, it is once, few, many or the class of an expanded clone; other rows omit it.

D: -
J: TRBJ1-1
V: TRBV12-3/TRBV12-4
size: -
DNA: TGTGCCAGCAGCGCCCCGGGCAGGGTTACGAACACTGAAGCTTTCTTT
CDR3: CASSAPGRVTNTEAFF

D: TRBD2
J: TRBJ2-7
V: TRBV4-2
size: few
DNA: TGTGCCAGCAGCCAACTCCCTAGCGGGAGGTCTCACGAGCAGTACTTC
CDR3: CASSQLPSGRSHEQYF

D: -
J: TRBJ2-7
V: TRBV3-1
size: once
DNA: TGTGCCAGCAGCCAACTAGGGTCGGAATACGAGCAGTACTTC
CDR3: CASSQLGSEYEQYF

D: -
J: TRBJ2-1
V: TRBV29-1
size: -
DNA: TGCAGCGTTGGAGTAAAGTATAATGAGCAGTTCTTC
CDR3: CSVGVKYNEQFF

D: TRBD1
J: TRBJ2-5
V: TRBV5-1
size: -
DNA: TGCGCCAGCAACGGTGGGACAGGGCGCGAGACCCAGTACTTC
CDR3: CASNGGTGRETQYF

D: -
J: TRBJ2-2
V: TRBV12-3/TRBV12-4
size: -
DNA: TGTGCCAGCAGCCCCCTCCGTTGGACGGCCACGAACACCGGGGAGCTGTTTTTT
CDR3: CASSPLRWTATNTGELFF

D: TRBD2
J: TRBJ2-3
V: TRBV6-2/TRBV6-3
size: few
DNA: TGTGCCAGCAGCCAACAGCGATTAGCGGGAAGCACAGATACGCAGTATTTT
CDR3: CASSQQRLAGSTDTQYF

D: -
J: TRBJ2-3
V: TRBV7-6
size: -
DNA: TGTGCCAGCAGCTTCGGAATCCCCTTCACAGATACGCAGTATTTT
CDR3: CASSFGIPFTDTQYF

D: -
J: TRBJ1-4
V: TRBV6-5
size: -
DNA: TGTGCCAGCAGCCCTTCCATACAGGGCGAAAAACTGTTTTTT
CDR3: CASSPSIQGEKLFF

D: -
J: TRBJ2-1
V: TRBV5-1
size: few
DNA: TGCGCCAGCAGCTTGGCTTTGTGGGGGGGCCATAATGAGCAGTTCTTC
CDR3: CASSLALWGGHNEQFF

D: TRBD1
J: TRBJ2-6
V: TRBV7-9
size: few
DNA: TGTGCCAGCAGCACCGGGACAGGGTGGATGGCTGGGGCCAACGTCCTGACTTTC
CDR3: CASSTGTGWMAGANVLTF

D: TRBD1
J: TRBJ1-2
V: TRBV12-3/TRBV12-4
size: few
DNA: TGTGCCAGCAGCAGGGACAGGGGCGGATTGGGCTACACCTTC
CDR3: CASSRDRGGLGYTF

D: -
J: TRBJ2-3
V: TRBV6-1
size: few
DNA: TGTGCCAGCAGCCCGGGCCCAGGCGCAGATACGCAGTATTTT
CDR3: CASSPGPGADTQYF

D: -
J: TRBJ2-7
V: TRBV5-1
size: many
DNA: TGCGCCAGCAGCTTGGACAGCCCCTACGAGCAGTACTTC
CDR3: CASSLDSPYEQYF

D: -
J: TRBJ1-2
V: TRBV29-1
size: -
DNA: TGCAGCGTCGAGGACCCAAACTATGGCTACACCTTC
CDR3: CSVEDPNYGYTF

D: -
J: TRBJ2-7
V: TRBV6-1
size: -
DNA: TGTGCCAGCAGTGAAGAGGAGGGCTTCACTACCTACGAGCAGTACTTC
CDR3: CASSEEEGFTTYEQYF

D: TRBD2
J: TRBJ2-7
V: TRBV20-1
size: few
DNA: TGCAGTGCCACCGCAAGACTAGCGGGAGTCGGAGGGGGCTCCTACGAGCAGTACTTC
CDR3: CSATARLAGVGGGSYEQYF

D: TRBD2
J: TRBJ2-7
V: TRBV27
size: -
DNA: TGTGCCAGCAGAATCCTCCCCGCTAGCGGGAGTTTCTACGAGCAGTACTTC
CDR3: CASRILPASGSFYEQYF

D: TRBD2
J: TRBJ2-1
V: TRBV5-1
size: -
DNA: TGCGCCAGCAGCTCGGGTGGGGGGGATGAGCAGTTCTTC
CDR3: CASSSGGGDEQFF

D: TRBD2
J: TRBJ2-5
V: TRBV7-9
size: -
DNA: TGTGCCAGCAGCGGCCCCCGTGGCGGGGGGTACCAAGAGACCCAGTACTTC
CDR3: CASSGPRGGGYQETQYF

D: TRBD1
J: TRBJ2-3
V: TRBV7-9
size: few
DNA: TGTGCCAGCAGTTCTACAGGGGGAACTCAGGCAGATACGCAGTATTTT
CDR3: CASSSTGGTQADTQYF

D: TRBD2
J: TRBJ2-3
V: TRBV9
size: few
DNA: TGTGCCAGCAGCGCCCTCCGAAGCGGGGGGTACACAGATACGCAGTATTTT
CDR3: CASSALRSGGYTDTQYF

D: TRBD2
J: TRBJ2-7
V: TRBV20-1
size: many
DNA: TGCAGTGCATCAAGACTAGCGGGGCTCTACGAGCAGTACTTC
CDR3: CSASRLAGLYEQYF

D: -
J: TRBJ1-1
V: TRBV12-3/TRBV12-4
size: few
DNA: TGTGCCAGCAATCCGGGCTCAGGGGTTAACACTGAAGCTTTCTTT
CDR3: CASNPGSGVNTEAFF

D: TRBD1
J: TRBJ2-7
V: TRBV2
size: few
DNA: TGTGCCTCCCTGGACAGGGGGACGTCCTACGAGCAGTACTTC
CDR3: CASLDRGTSYEQYF

D: TRBD2
J: TRBJ2-4
V: TRBV12-3/TRBV12-4
size: -
DNA: TGTGCCAGCAGTGGAGACCGGGACTACTTCATTCAGTACTTC
CDR3: CASSGDRDYFIQYF

D: TRBD2
J: TRBJ2-2
V: TRBV7-2
size: -
DNA: TGTGCCAGCAGCTTATTCGGGGGGGCTGGAACCGGGGAGCTGTTTTTT
CDR3: CASSLFGGAGTGELFF

D: -
J: TRBJ2-3
V: TRBV27
size: -
DNA: TGTGCCAGCTCCGCGGAGAGGGGAGATACGCAGTATTTT
CDR3: CASSAERGDTQYF

D: TRBD1
J: TRBJ2-4
V: TRBV20-1
size: -
DNA: TGCAGTGCTGACCAGGGGGACATTCAGTACTTC
CDR3: CSADQGDIQYF

D: TRBD2
J: TRBJ2-1
V: TRBV10-3
size: -
DNA: TGTGCCACCAGGACTAGCGCCCTCGGGGATGAGCAGTTCTTC
CDR3: CATRTSALGDEQFF

D: -
J: TRBJ1-4
V: TRBV5-1
size: -
DNA: TGCGCCAGCAGCTTGGGTGCCGGTTCGCGGGAAAAACTGTTTTTT
CDR3: CASSLGAGSREKLFF

D: TRBD2
J: TRBJ2-5
V: TRBV20-1
size: -
DNA: TGCAGTGCTGTCGGCGGCGGGGGGGTTCAAGAGACCCAGTACTTC
CDR3: CSAVGGGGVQETQYF

D: -
J: TRBJ2-7
V: TRBV14
size: few
DNA: TGTGCCAGCAGCCAAGGGTGGAGGTACGAGCAGTACTTC
CDR3: CASSQGWRYEQYF

D: -
J: TRBJ2-5
V: TRBV27
size: few
DNA: TGTGCCAGCAGCCGGCCGGACAGTAGTATTGAGACCCAGTACTTC
CDR3: CASSRPDSSIETQYF

D: TRBD1
J: TRBJ1-6
V: TRBV20-1
size: -
DNA: TGCAGTGCGTCGGACAGGGGGGCGGTTATTGATTCACCCCTCCACTTT
CDR3: CSASDRGAVIDSPLHF

D: -
J: TRBJ2-5
V: TRBV24-1
size: -
DNA: TGTGCCACCAGTGACCCCAGCGGTCCGGAGGAGACCCAGTACTTC
CDR3: CATSDPSGPEETQYF

D: -
J: TRBJ1-1
V: TRBV14
size: once
DNA: TGTGCCAGCAGCCAGTTAGAAGGACTGGGACCGAACACTGAAGCTTTCTTT
CDR3: CASSQLEGLGPNTEAFF

D: -
J: TRBJ2-7
V: TRBV15
size: -
DNA: TGTGCCACCAGCAGAGATCTGGGCCCCTACGAGCAGTACTTC
CDR3: CATSRDLGPYEQYF

D: TRBD1
J: TRBJ1-5
V: TRBV12-3/TRBV12-4
size: few
DNA: TGTGCCAGCAGTCTTCAGGGGGCCAATCAGCCCCAGCATTTT
CDR3: CASSLQGANQPQHF